This T cell receptor beta chain was sequenced during a study of blood T cells in healthy people across ages. It was with a sample-barcoded 5' primer and a J-beta primer mix that a second PCR of about 6 to 12 cycles was run. There were at least 3 million CDR3-containing paired-end reads obtained from each sample. TCRdb processed the 5' RACE reads anew with MiXCR; each CDR3 protein has one entry. The sample carries more than 500,000 distinct CDR3 sequences, 27% recorded once. Germline loops: CDR1 DFQATT, CDR2 SNEGSKA (reference sequence). The V gene end was trimmed by 0 bases and the J gene end by 5 bases; junction bases not matched to a gene: 7. The CDR3 extends over 15 amino acids.

The chain has TRBV20-1 and TRBJ2-1; TRBD2 matches 7 bases. Sequenced sample: blood. The sequence was collected from a woman aged 70-85 years in good health. The CDR3 DNA follows: TGCAGTGCTAGAGATCTAGCGGTGATTAACAATGAGCAGTTCTTC. Translating gives CSARDLAVINNEQFF.